This TCR beta chain was captured in a study of shared T cell receptors in the human thymus. Sequencing used immunoSEQ multiplex PCR; TCRdb keeps in-frame clones, though not all of them. The sample lists hundreds of thousands of clones, 85% to 90% seen once, with approximately 0.01% in the top ten. The CDR3 spans 19 residues. With V trimmed by 2 bases and J by 4 bases, 13 bases remained unmatched. Germline V gene sequence: CDR1 SGHNT, CDR2 YENEEA. The sample was also reused in another study, on human thymus T cells. According to that study: It was healthy Finnish infants having corrective surgery for congenital heart defects who were the donors. Thymus was obtained from resections taken during corrective heart surgery. In unrelated individuals, thymic repertoires overlapped highly, according to related research.

The genes are TRBV11-3 and TRBJ2-1; 11 positions agree with TRBD2. The sequence derives from a boy under two years old with a congenital heart defect. The specimen was thymocytes. The CDR3 DNA reads as TGTGCCAGCAGCTTACCCTGGACTAGCGGGCCACGCCGTTACAATGAGCAGTTCTTC. This gives the protein CASSLPWTSGPRRYNEQFF.